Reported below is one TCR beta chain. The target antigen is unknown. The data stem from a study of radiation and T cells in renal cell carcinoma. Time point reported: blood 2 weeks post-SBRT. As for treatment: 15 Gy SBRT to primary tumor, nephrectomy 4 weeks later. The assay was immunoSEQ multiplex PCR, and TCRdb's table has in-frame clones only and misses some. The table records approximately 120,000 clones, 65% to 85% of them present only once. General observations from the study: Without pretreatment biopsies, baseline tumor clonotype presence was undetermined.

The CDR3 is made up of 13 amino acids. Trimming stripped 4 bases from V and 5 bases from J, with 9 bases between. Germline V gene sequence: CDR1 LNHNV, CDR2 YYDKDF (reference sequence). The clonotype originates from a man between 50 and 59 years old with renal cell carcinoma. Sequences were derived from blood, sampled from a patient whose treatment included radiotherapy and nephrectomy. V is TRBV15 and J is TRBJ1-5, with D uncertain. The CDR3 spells CATSTQYDQPQHF. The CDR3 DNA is TGTGCCACCAGCACTCAATATGATCAGCCCCAGCATTTT.